This TCR beta chain was profiled in a study of OX40 agonist ivuxolimab in advanced cancers. The wider study: Six ivuxolimab dose levels, 0.01 to 10 mg/kg, were given intravenously every 2 weeks. Overall study findings and caveats: Some patients without response likewise showed low normalized clonal expansion.

Patients were ruled out by autoimmune disease history or systemic immunosuppression. TCRdb's copy holds only in-frame clones and misses some; the assay was immunoSEQ multiplex PCR. This sample carries about 31,000 clones, 75% to 85% of them seen once, and the ten largest clones take about 20%. This CDR3 is 14 amino acids long. Germline CDR1 and CDR2: SGHKS and YYEKEE (reference sequence). The V segment lost 4 bases and the J segment 4 bases; nucleotides outside the gene matches: 6. Concerning this clone: What it binds is unknown.

V usage is TRBV5-5 and J usage is TRBJ2-7, with 9 bases that match TRBD2. The receptor was derived from an adult with an advanced solid tumor such as melanoma, head and neck, liver or kidney cancer. The sequencing here drew on CD4+ or CD8+ T cells sorted from blood, taken in a trial of the OX40 agonist ivuxolimab. The CDR3 protein is CASSPSGNSYEQYF. CDR3 nucleotide sequence: TGTGCCAGCAGCCCTAGCGGGAACTCTTACGAGCAGTACTTC.